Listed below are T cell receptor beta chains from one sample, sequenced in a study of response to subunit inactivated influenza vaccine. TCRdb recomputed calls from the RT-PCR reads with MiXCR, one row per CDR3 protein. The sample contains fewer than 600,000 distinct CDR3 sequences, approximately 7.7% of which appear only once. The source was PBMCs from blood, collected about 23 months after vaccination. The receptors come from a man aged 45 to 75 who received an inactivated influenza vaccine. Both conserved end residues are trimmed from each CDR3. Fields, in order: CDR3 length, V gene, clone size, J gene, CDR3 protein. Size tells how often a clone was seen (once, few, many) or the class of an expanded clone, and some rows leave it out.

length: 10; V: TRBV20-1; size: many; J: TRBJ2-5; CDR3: SARQPQETQY
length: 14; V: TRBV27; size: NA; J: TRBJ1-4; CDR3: ASSFTWGESNEKLF
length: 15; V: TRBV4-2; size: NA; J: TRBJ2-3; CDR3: ASSQEGLAGLTDTQY
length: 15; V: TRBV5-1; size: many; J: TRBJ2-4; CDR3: ASSSLLAGGAKNIQY
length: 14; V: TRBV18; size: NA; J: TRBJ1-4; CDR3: ASSSRPGLTNEKLF
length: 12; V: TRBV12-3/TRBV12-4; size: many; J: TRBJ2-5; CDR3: ASSLSDWKETQY
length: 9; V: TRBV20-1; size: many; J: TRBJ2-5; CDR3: SVTSRETQY
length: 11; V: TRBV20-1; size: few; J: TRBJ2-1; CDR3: SASPWSYNEQF
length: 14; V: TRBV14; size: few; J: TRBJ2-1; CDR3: ASSRWGREGLSEQF
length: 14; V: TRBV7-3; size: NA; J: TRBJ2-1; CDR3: ASSPSGLLPYNEQF
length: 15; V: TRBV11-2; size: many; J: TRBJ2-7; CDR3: ASSLDLLAGISYEQY
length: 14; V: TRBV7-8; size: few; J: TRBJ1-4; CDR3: ASSFVHGQGVEKLF
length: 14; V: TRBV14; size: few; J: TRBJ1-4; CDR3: ASSPIGTAINEKLF
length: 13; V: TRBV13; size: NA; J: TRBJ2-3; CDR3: ASSLGGPPTDTQY
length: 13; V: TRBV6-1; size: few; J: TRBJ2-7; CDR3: ASSTLDRVQDEQY
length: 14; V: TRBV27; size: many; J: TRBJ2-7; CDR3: ASSLSAGTGYYEQY
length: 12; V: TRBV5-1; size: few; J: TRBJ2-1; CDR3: ASSAGTDYNEQF